This T cell receptor (beta chain) appears in the sequencing data of a study of CD8 T cells in Susac syndrome. A quantity of about 0.5 to 1 ug RNA underwent reverse transcription using random hexamers. TCRdb recomputed calls from the immunoSEQ multiplex PCR reads with MiXCR, one row per CDR3 protein. This table holds some 190,000 distinct CDR3 sequences, roughly 92% found once. CD8+ and CD4+ T cells taken from blood had their TCR beta sequenced. V shed 8 bases and J shed 2 bases, with 8 bases lying between them. The CDR3 sequence is 12 residues long. Germline V gene data show CDR1 as ENHRY and CDR2 as SYGVKD.

Material for sequencing was CD4+ T cells from PBMCs. The sequence was collected from a human donor in good health. The rearrangement joins TRBV10-3 to TRBJ2-3; D might be TRBD1 or TRBD2, each matching 5 bases. The CDR3 sequence is CAIGDHTDTQYF. The CDR3 DNA sequence: TGTGCCATCGGGGACCACACAGATACGCAGTATTTT.